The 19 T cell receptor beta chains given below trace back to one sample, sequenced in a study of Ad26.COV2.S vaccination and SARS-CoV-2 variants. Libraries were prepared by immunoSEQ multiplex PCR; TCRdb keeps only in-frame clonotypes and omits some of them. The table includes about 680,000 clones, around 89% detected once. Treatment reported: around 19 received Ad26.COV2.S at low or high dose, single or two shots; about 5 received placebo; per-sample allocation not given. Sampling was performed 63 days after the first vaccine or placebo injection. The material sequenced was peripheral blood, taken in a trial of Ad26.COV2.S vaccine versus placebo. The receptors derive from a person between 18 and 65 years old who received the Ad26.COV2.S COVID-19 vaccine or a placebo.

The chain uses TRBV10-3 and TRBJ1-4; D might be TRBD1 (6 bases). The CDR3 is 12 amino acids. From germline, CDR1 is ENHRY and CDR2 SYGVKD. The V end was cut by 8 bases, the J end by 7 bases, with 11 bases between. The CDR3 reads CAIGGLGEKLFF. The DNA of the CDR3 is TGTGCCATCGGGGGGCTTGGTGAAAAACTGTTTTTT.

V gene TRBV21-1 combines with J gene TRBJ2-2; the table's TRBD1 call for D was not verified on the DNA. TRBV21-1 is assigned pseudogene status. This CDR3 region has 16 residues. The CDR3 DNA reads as TGTGCCAGCAGCAAAGTAGGGGGAAGAGGCACCGGGGAGCTGTTTTTT. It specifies CASSKVGGRGTGELFF.

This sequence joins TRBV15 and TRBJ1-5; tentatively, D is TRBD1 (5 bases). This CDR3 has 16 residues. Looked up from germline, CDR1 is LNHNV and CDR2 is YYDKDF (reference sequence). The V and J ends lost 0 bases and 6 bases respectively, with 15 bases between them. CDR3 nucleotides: TGTGCCACCAGCAGAGATCCGCCGGGGGGTGGTCAGCCCCAGCATTTT. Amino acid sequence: CATSRDPPGGGQPQHF.

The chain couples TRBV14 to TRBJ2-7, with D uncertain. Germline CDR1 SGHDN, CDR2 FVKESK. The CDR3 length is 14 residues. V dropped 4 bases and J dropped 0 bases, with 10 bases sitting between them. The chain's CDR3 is CASSRALSSYEQYF. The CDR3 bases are TGTGCCAGCAGCCGAGCTCTTAGCTCCTACGAGCAGTACTTC.

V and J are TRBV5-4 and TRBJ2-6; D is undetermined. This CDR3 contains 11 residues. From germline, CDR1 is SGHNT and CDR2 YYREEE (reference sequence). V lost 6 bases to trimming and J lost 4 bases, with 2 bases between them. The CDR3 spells CASKGANVLTF. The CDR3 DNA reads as TGTGCCAGCAAAGGGGCCAACGTCCTGACTTTC.

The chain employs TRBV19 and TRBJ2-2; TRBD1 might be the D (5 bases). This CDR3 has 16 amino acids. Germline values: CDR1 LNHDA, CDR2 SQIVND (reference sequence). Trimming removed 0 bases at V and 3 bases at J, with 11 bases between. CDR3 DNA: TGTGCCAGTAGTATAGATTCAGGGCTATACACCGGGGAGCTGTTTTTT. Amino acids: CASSIDSGLYTGELFF.

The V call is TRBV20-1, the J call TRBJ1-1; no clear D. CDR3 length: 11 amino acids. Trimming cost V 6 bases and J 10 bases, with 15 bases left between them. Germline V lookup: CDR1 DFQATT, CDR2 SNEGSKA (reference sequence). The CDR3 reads CSARPVGGAFF. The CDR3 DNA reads TGCAGTGCCCGACCTGTTGGCGGAGCTTTCTTT.

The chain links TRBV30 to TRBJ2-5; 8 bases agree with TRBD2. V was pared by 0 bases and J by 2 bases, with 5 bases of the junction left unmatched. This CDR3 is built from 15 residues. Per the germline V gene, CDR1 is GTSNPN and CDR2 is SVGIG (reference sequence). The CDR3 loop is CAWSVLAGIQETQYF. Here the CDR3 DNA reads TGTGCCTGGAGTGTTTTAGCGGGGATACAAGAGACCCAGTACTTC.

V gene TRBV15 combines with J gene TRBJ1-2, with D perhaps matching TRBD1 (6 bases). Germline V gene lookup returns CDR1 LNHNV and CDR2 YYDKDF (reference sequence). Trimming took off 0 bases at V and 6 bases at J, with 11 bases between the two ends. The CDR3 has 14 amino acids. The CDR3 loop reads CATSRDPGDHGYTF. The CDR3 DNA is TGTGCCACCAGCAGAGATCCAGGGGATCATGGCTACACCTTC. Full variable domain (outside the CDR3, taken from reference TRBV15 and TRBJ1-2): DAMVIQNPRYQVTQFGKPVTLSCSQTLNHNVMYWYQQKSSQAPKLLFHYYDKDFNNEADTPDNFQSRRPNTSFCFLDIRSPGLGDTAMYLCATSRDPGDHGYTFGSGTRLTVV.

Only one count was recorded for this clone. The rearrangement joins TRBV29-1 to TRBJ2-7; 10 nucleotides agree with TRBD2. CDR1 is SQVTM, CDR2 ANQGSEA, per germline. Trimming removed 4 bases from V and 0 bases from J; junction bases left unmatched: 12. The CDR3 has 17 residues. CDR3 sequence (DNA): TGCAGCGTTGTGAAGCGGGAGGGCCTTATGAGCTCCTACGAGCAGTACTTC. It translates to CSVVKREGLMSSYEQYF.

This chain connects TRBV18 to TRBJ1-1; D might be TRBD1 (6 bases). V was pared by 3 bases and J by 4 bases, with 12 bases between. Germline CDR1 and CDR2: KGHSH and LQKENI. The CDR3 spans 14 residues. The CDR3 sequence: CASSPLQGFTEAFF. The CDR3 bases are TGTGCCAGCTCACCTTTACAGGGCTTCACTGAAGCTTTCTTT.

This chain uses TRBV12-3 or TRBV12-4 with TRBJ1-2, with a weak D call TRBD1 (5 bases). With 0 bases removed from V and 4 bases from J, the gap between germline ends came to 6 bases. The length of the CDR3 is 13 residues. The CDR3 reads CASSLADSYGYTF. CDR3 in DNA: TGTGCCAGCAGTTTAGCAGACAGCTATGGCTACACCTTC.

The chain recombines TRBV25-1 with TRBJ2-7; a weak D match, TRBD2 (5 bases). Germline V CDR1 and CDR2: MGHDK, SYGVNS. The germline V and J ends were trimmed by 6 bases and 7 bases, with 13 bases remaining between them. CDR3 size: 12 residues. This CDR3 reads CASSVDSLEQYF. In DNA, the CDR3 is TGTGCCAGCAGCGTGGACTCTCTGGAGCAGTACTTC.

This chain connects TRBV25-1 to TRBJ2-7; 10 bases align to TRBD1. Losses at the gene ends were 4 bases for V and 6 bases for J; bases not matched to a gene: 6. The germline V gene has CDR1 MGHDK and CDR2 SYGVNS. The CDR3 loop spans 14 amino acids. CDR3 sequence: CASSGPGQGPEQYF. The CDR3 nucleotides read TGTGCCAGCAGTGGACCGGGACAGGGGCCCGAGCAGTACTTC.

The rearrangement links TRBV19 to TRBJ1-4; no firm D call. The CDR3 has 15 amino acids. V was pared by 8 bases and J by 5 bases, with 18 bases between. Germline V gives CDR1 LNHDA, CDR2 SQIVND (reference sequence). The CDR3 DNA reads TGTGCCAGTTCTGATGTGGGCAGGAGGAATGAAAAACTGTTTTTT. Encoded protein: CASSDVGRRNEKLFF.

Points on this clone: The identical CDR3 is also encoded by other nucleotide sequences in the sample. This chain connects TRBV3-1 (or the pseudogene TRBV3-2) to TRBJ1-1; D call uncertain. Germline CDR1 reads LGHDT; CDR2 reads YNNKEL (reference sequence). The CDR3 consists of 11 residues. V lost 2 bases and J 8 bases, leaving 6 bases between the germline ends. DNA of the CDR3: TGTGCCAGCAGCCAAAGGGCCGAAGCTTTCTTT. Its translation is CASSQRAEAFF.

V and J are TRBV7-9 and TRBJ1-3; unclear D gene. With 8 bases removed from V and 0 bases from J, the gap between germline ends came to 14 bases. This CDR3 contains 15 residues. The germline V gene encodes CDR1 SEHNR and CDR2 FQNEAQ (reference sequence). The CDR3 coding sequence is TGTGCCAGCCGCCCGGACGGCAACTCTGGAAACACCATATATTTT. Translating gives CASRPDGNSGNTIYF.

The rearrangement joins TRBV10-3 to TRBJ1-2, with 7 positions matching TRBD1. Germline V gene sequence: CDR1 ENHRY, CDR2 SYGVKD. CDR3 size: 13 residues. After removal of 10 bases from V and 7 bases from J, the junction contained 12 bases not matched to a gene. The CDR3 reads CATSGTEQAGYTF. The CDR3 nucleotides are TGTGCCACCAGCGGGACAGAGCAAGCTGGCTACACCTTC.

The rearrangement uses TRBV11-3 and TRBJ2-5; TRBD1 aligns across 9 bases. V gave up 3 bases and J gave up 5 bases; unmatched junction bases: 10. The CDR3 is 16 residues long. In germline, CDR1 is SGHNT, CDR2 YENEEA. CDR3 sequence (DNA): TGTGCCAGCAGCTTGGGGACAGGGAGGGGCCAGGAGACCCAGTACTTC. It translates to CASSLGTGRGQETQYF. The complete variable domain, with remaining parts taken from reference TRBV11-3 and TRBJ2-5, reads EAGVVQSPRYKIIEKKQPVAFWCNPISGHNTLYWYLQNLGQGPELLIRYENEEAVDDSQLPKDRFSAERLKGVDSTLKIQPAELGDSAVYLCASSLGTGRGQETQYFGPGTRLLVL.